Listed below are T cell receptor beta chains from one sample, sequenced in a study of shared clonotypes between healthy human individuals. Assay: immunoSEQ multiplex PCR; the TCRdb copy retains only in-frame clones and omits some. The sample yields roughly 2.5 million clones, roughly nine tenths seen once. The sample was naive CD4+ T cells sorted from blood. These receptors were obtained from a man younger than 35 in good health. CDR3s include the opening cysteine and the closing phenylalanine or tryptophan. A D gene is named only where the DNA matches it firmly. Clone size is not always given. Where it is, it says once, few, many or a class for expanded clones.

clone size,D gene,V gene,J gene,CDR3 DNA,CDR3 protein
.,TRBD2,TRBV9,TRBJ2-5,TGTGCCAGCAGCGACGACTTACTAGCGGGGGGCCTCGGGGAGACCCAGTACTTC,CASSDDLLAGGLGETQYF
once,.,TRBV6-6,TRBJ1-1,TGTGCTGGGAGGACAGAGTTCACTGAAGCTTTCTTT,CAGRTEFTEAFF
once,TRBD1,TRBV27,TRBJ1-1,TGTGCCACTACGTTAGGCCGGGACAGGGGGACTGAAGCTTTCTTT,CATTLGRDRGTEAFF
.,.,TRBV6-4,TRBJ1-1,TGTGCCAGCAGGTCACAGGGTTTCAGCACTGAAGCTTTCTTT,CASRSQGFSTEAFF
.,TRBD1,TRBV18,TRBJ2-2,TGTGCCAGCTCACCAGCCGGGACAGGGTGGACCGGGGAGCTGTTTTTT,CASSPAGTGWTGELFF
.,.,TRBV12-1,TRBJ2-7,TGTGCCAGCAGCCTTAGGGACGAGCAGTACTTC,CASSLRDEQYF
.,.,TRBV19,TRBJ2-2,TGTGCCAGTAGTATAGCCTCTTTTATCACAGGGCCCGGGGAGCTGTTTTTT,CASSIASFITGPGELFF
.,.,TRBV10-3,TRBJ2-3,TGTGCCATCAGTGATAAGGTCCAAAAGCGATTAGGAATCCCCGGCACAGATACGCAGTATTTT,CAISDKVQKRLGIPGTDTQYF
.,TRBD2,TRBV6-5,TRBJ2-1,TGTGCCAGCAGTTATACTAGCGGGAGTATCTACAATGAGCAGTTCTTC,CASSYTSGSIYNEQFF
.,TRBD1,TRBV6-5,TRBJ1-2,TGTGCCAGCAGCCGACAGGGGCCGCATGGCTACACCTTC,CASSRQGPHGYTF
.,.,TRBV5-1,TRBJ2-3,TGCGCCAGCAGCTTGGTAGGGTCCACAGATACGCAGTATTTT,CASSLVGSTDTQYF
once,.,TRBV4-1,TRBJ2-7,TGCGCCAGCAGCCACCCGGGAACAGCCTCTTACGAGCAGTACTTC,CASSHPGTASYEQYF
.,TRBD1,TRBV6-1,TRBJ1-5,TGTGCCAGCAGGACCGGGACAGTTAGCAATCAGCCCCAGCATTTT,CASRTGTVSNQPQHF
.,TRBD2,TRBV5-1,TRBJ2-1,TGCGCCAGCAGCTTGGTTATGGGACTAGCGGGACCCAATGAGCAGTTCTTC,CASSLVMGLAGPNEQFF
.,.,TRBV11-3,TRBJ2-3,TGTGCCAGCAGCTTTCCCGGGGTAGATACGCAGTATTTT,CASSFPGVDTQYF
.,.,TRBV6-1,TRBJ2-7,TGTGCCAGCAGTGGAGGTTACGAGCAGTACTTC,CASSGGYEQYF
.,TRBD2,TRBV2,TRBJ2-1,TGTGCCAGCAGCGGACTAGCGGGAGTAGTTAGCTACAATGAGCAGTTCTTC,CASSGLAGVVSYNEQFF
.,.,TRBV6-6,TRBJ1-6,TGTGCCAGCAGCTCAAAGGGGATCGCCTATAATTCACCCCTCCACTTT,CASSSKGIAYNSPLHF
.,TRBD1,TRBV29-1,TRBJ1-1,TGCAGCGTTGGTGACAGGGGAAACACTGAAGCTTTCTTT,CSVGDRGNTEAFF
.,TRBD1,TRBV11-2,TRBJ1-4,TGTGCCAGCAGGTCGGGACAGGGTACGACCATACGGGAAAAACTGTTTTTT,CASRSGQGTTIREKLFF
.,.,TRBV27,TRBJ1-2,TGTGCCAGCAGTAGGTCAGGGGTCGGCTACACCTTC,CASSRSGVGYTF
once,TRBD1,TRBV10-3,TRBJ2-7,TGTGCCATCAGCGGAGGGGGACAGGATCTTTACGAGCAGTACTTC,CAISGGGQDLYEQYF
.,TRBD1,TRBV5-1,TRBJ1-5,TGCGCCAGCAGCTTGGTAGGGGACAGAAATCAGCCCCAGCATTTT,CASSLVGDRNQPQHF
.,TRBD1,TRBV5-1,TRBJ2-7,TGCGCCAGCAGCGGGACAGGGCTCGGATTATCTCTACCCTACGAGCAGTACTTC,CASSGTGLGLSLPYEQYF
.,.,TRBV9,TRBJ1-5,TGTGCCAGCAGCCGGGGGTCGGGTCAGCCCCAGCATTTT,CASSRGSGQPQHF
few,.,TRBV6-5,TRBJ1-6,TGTGCCAGCTCCCGGGGGCAGGCCGCGGATTCACCCCTCCACTTT,CASSRGQAADSPLHF
.,.,TRBV7-9,TRBJ2-7,TGTGCCAGCAGCTTCCATGGGGGCAACTCATACGAGCAGTACTTC,CASSFHGGNSYEQYF
.,TRBD2,TRBV6-5,TRBJ2-7,TGTGCCAGCAGTTACTCCGGGGGGTCCCACGAGCAGTACTTC,CASSYSGGSHEQYF
once,.,TRBV5-4,TRBJ1-4,TGTGCCAGCAGCTTCGGGGGAGAAAAACTGTTTTTT,CASSFGGEKLFF
once,.,TRBV11-2,TRBJ2-5,TGTGCCAGCAGCTCCCCTCGGGCCCAAGAGACCCAGTACTTC,CASSSPRAQETQYF
once,.,TRBV5-1,TRBJ2-5,TGCGCCAGCAGCGACGGCCAACAAGAGACCCAGTACTTC,CASSDGQQETQYF
.,.,TRBV28,TRBJ1-6,TGTGCCAGCAGCCTTTTGGGGTTCCCCCCTAATAATTCACCCCTCCACTTT,CASSLLGFPPNNSPLHF
.,.,TRBV7-9,TRBJ1-5,TGTGCCAGCAGCCCGGGGATCAATCAGCCCCAGCATTTT,CASSPGINQPQHF
.,TRBD1,TRBV6-6,TRBJ2-3,TGTGCAGGGGGACAGGCAACAGATACGCAGTATTTT,CAGGQATDTQYF
.,.,TRBV7-2,TRBJ2-3,TGTGCCAGCAGCCGATACACAGATACGCAGTATTTT,CASSRYTDTQYF
once,.,TRBV4-1,TRBJ1-2,TGCGCCAGCAGCCAAGGGGACGGTTCTAACTATGGCTACACCTTC,CASSQGDGSNYGYTF
.,TRBD1,TRBV7-9,TRBJ2-2,TGTGCCAGCAGCTCGACGGACAGGGAGGAGCTGTTTTTT,CASSSTDREELFF
once,.,TRBV18,TRBJ1-4,TGTGCCAGCTCACCATTTACAATTGGAACTAATGAAAAACTGTTTTTT,CASSPFTIGTNEKLFF
.,TRBD1,TRBV6-5,TRBJ1-1,TGTGCCAGCAGACCGGACAGGGGCCGGGACACTGAAGCTTTCTTT,CASRPDRGRDTEAFF
.,.,TRBV19,TRBJ1-2,TGTGCCAGTAGTATAGATCAAAGACGGGTTTATGGCTACACCTTC,CASSIDQRRVYGYTF
.,.,TRBV7-2,TRBJ2-7,TGTGCCAGCAGCTTAGTTCGGGTCCCGGCGGGGGCGGGGACCTACGAGCAGTACTTC,CASSLVRVPAGAGTYEQYF
.,TRBD1,TRBV4-1,TRBJ2-3,TGCGCCAGCAGCTTGCAGGGGGCAAATACGCAGTATTTT,CASSLQGANTQYF
.,.,TRBV5-6,TRBJ1-1,TGTGCCAGCAGCTTATCTGGAGGCCCAAGGGGAGCTTTCTTT,CASSLSGGPRGAFF
.,TRBD2,TRBV10-1,TRBJ2-1,TGCGCCAGCAGTGAGGCAGGGAGGGGTCATGAGCAGTTCTTC,CASSEAGRGHEQFF
.,.,TRBV5-8,TRBJ2-2,TGTGCCAGCAGCTTAGGGAGAGCCGGGGAGCTGTTTTTT,CASSLGRAGELFF
.,.,TRBV13,TRBJ1-6,TGTGCCAGCAGCTTAATGTATAATTCACCCCTCCACTTT,CASSLMYNSPLHF
.,.,TRBV27,TRBJ1-5,TGTGCCAGCGGACCACTTACCTTGGGGTATAGCAATCAGCCCCAGCATTTT,CASGPLTLGYSNQPQHF
.,.,TRBV5-1,TRBJ2-2,TGCGCCAGCAGTTTAGAAGGGCTGAACACCGGGGAGCTGTTTTTT,CASSLEGLNTGELFF
few,.,TRBV2,TRBJ1-1,TGTGCCAGCAACGGGGAAATGAACACTGAAGCTTTCTTT,CASNGEMNTEAFF
.,.,TRBV5-6,TRBJ1-2,TGTGCCAGCAGCTTGAGTGGGGTTTTAAACTATGGCTACACCTTC,CASSLSGVLNYGYTF
.,.,TRBV7-9,TRBJ2-3,TGTGCCAGCAGCTTGGTTGGTTCCGCCCAAATAAGCACAGATACGCAGTATTTT,CASSLVGSAQISTDTQYF
.,.,TRBV10-2,TRBJ2-3,TGCGCCACCGAGGGACTCCGAACGCAGTATTTT,CATEGLRTQYF
.,TRBD2,TRBV6-5,TRBJ2-1,TGTGCCAGCAGTTCAGGACTAGCAGAATCCTACAATGAGCAGTTCTTC,CASSSGLAESYNEQFF
few,.,TRBV19,TRBJ1-1,TGTGCCAGTAGTATAGTTGGGTTTCCTGAAGCTTTCTTT,CASSIVGFPEAFF
.,TRBD1,TRBV7-9,TRBJ2-7,TGTGCCAGCAGCCCCGGACAGGGGGCAATCCCTTACGAGCAGTACTTC,CASSPGQGAIPYEQYF